A single sample is the source of the 27 T cell receptor beta chains below, sequenced in a study of blood T cells in healthy people across ages. With a J-beta primer mix and a sample-barcoded 5' primer, a second PCR ran about 7 to 12 cycles. TCRdb ran MiXCR on the 5' RACE reads and lists one entry per CDR3 protein. The sample consists of hundreds of thousands of distinct CDR3 sequences, about 30% of them appearing once. Source material: blood. The receptors stem from a woman of 80 years or more in good health.

This clonotype was found many times. The chain uses TRBV12-3 or TRBV12-4 and TRBJ1-2; unclear D gene. The CDR3 contains 14 residues. Trimming removed 0 bases at V and 4 bases at J, with 9 bases between. This CDR3 is CASSLAGIAYGYTF. The CDR3 DNA is TGTGCCAGCAGTTTAGCAGGGATCGCCTATGGCTACACCTTC.

This clonotype has at least ten counts. This sequence joins TRBV7-8 and TRBJ2-5; possibly TRBD1 for D (6 bases). Germline V gives CDR1 SGHVS, CDR2 FQNEAQ. The CDR3 is 13 residues long. V was pared by 3 bases and J by 9 bases, with 14 bases between. Here the CDR3 DNA reads TGTGCCAGCAGCTTCAACAGGGAACGCGCCCAGTACTTC. Translated, it gives CASSFNRERAQYF.

The sample holds many counts of this clonotype. The CDR3 region is CASSLRLAGGETQYF. The CDR3 DNA sequence: TGTGCCAGCAGCCTACGACTAGCGGGGGGAGAGACCCAGTACTTC. This chain joins TRBV7-2 and TRBJ2-5; 13 bases map to TRBD2. CDR3 length equals 15 residues. V lost 5 bases and J lost 4; bases outside the gene matches: 4. Germline V gene sequence: CDR1 SGHTA, CDR2 FQGNSA.

As for this clonotype: This may stem from a read error, because a much larger clone lies one nucleotide away. The final CDR3 position lacks the conserved phenylalanine or tryptophan, pointing to a likely read error. The CDR3 nucleotides read TGTGCCAGCAGTTACTCCGGGGCAGGGGGCGTCTATGGCTACACCTGC. Protein product: CASSYSGAGGVYGYTC. The chain is built from TRBV6-5 and TRBJ1-2, with TRBD1 matching over 8 bases. Germline V gene lookup returns CDR1 MNHEY and CDR2 SVGAGI. This CDR3 has 16 residues. The V and J ends lost 0 bases and 4 bases, in that order; junction bases with no gene match: 7.

This clonotype occurred once. This chain uses TRBV20-1 with TRBJ2-1, with TRBD2 identical over 10 bases. CDR1 DFQATT and CDR2 SNEGSKA come from the germline V gene (reference sequence). With 3 bases clipped from V and 7 bases from J, the junction kept 9 bases outside the gene matches. The CDR3 is 15 amino acids. CDR3 sequence (DNA): TGCAGTGCTAGGCCAGCGGGGGGGCCGGTAAATGAGCAGTTCTTC. It yields the protein CSARPAGGPVNEQFF.

The V call is TRBV7-6, the J call TRBJ2-7, with a tentative D call TRBD1 (5 bases). V was pared by 6 bases and J by 13 bases, with 28 bases between. The CDR3 spans 15 residues. In germline, CDR1 is SGHVS, CDR2 FNYEAQ. The CDR3 coding sequence is TGTGCCAGCAGTTCCCAAACAGGCCACATCCCGTGGCAATACTTC. Its protein is CASSSQTGHIPWQYF.

The chain has TRBV20-1 and TRBJ2-7, with D perhaps given as TRBD1 or TRBD2 (5 bases each). Germline CDR1 is DFQATT and CDR2 is SNEGSKA (reference sequence). This CDR3 is 12 amino acids long. In DNA form, the CDR3 reads TGCAGCGGGACCTCCGGCCCCTGCGAGCAGTACTTC. Residues: CSGTSGPCEQYF.

This clonotype has a handful of counts. This chain uses TRBV29-1 with TRBJ2-4, with 11 nucleotides matching TRBD2. The V and J ends lost 7 bases and 0 bases, in that order; junction bases with no gene match: 14. The CDR3 contains 18 residues. Germline values: CDR1 SQVTM, CDR2 ANQGSEA. This CDR3 reads CSAGGASGGLLAKNIQYF. The CDR3 nucleotides are TGCAGCGCTGGGGGCGCTAGCGGGGGGCTTCTAGCCAAAAACATTCAGTACTTC.

This clonotype was seen at least ten times. Just one base apart from a much larger clone, this may be a read error. The chain carries TRBV7-3 and TRBJ2-1; the D call may be TRBD1 or TRBD2 (6 bases each). CDR1 SGHTA and CDR2 FQGTGA come from the germline V gene. The CDR3 runs to 14 residues. Trimming stripped 4 bases from V and 7 bases from J, with 14 bases between. The CDR3 DNA sequence: TGTGCCAGCAGCTCATTAGGAGGGGGAAATGAGCAGTTCTTC. Its translation: CASSSLGGGNEQFF.

This clonotype was counted at least ten times. The chain uses TRBV29-1 and TRBJ2-7, with D perhaps matching TRBD1 (6 bases). This CDR3 region has 12 residues. Germline CDR1 reads SQVTM; CDR2 reads ANQGSEA. Trimming removed 4 bases at V and 2 bases at J, with 9 bases between. The CDR3 loop reads CSVGTAPYEQYF. As DNA, the CDR3 is TGCAGCGTTGGGACAGCTCCCTACGAGCAGTACTTC.

This clonotype was seen at least ten times. The chain combines TRBV6-1 with TRBJ1-6, with 7 bases fitting TRBD1. Per germline, CDR1 MNHNS and CDR2 SASEGT. The CDR3 sequence is 15 residues long. J lost 7 bases, V lost 4 bases, and 7 bases had no gene match. CDR3 coding DNA: TGTGCCAGCAGTGCCTCAGGGGGTTTGAATTCACCCCTCCACTTT. Its translation is CASSASGGLNSPLHF.

This clonotype was observed at least ten times. The V and J genes are TRBV4-3 and TRBJ2-3, with 13 bases matching TRBD2. Germline lookup yields CDR1 LGHNA and CDR2 YSLEER. Trimming at V came to 3 bases and at J to 0 bases, leaving 6 bases not matched to a gene. This CDR3 has 18 residues. The DNA of the CDR3 is TGCGCCAGCAGCCAGGGACTAGCGGGGATTACTAGCACAGATACGCAGTATTTT. Its protein product is CASSQGLAGITSTDTQYF.

The table lists this clonotype with a few counts. V is TRBV11-3 and J is TRBJ2-3, with unresolved D. The V end lost 1 base, the J end lost 2 bases, and 13 bases lay between the germline ends. This CDR3 comprises 16 residues. The germline gives CDR1 SGHNT, CDR2 YENEEA. The CDR3 reads CASSLGLGTHTDTQYF. The DNA for the CDR3 is TGTGCCAGCAGCTTAGGATTAGGAACCCACACAGATACGCAGTATTTT. The whole variable domain, remainder taken from reference TRBV11-3 and TRBJ2-3, is EAGVVQSPRYKIIEKKQPVAFWCNPISGHNTLYWYLQNLGQGPELLIRYENEEAVDDSQLPKDRFSAERLKGVDSTLKIQPAELGDSAVYLCASSLGLGTHTDTQYFGPGTRLTVL.

Regarding this clonotype: Given a much more abundant clone one base away, this may be a read error. The chain couples TRBV11-2 to TRBJ2-7; D is ambiguous. Germline loops: CDR1 SGHAT, CDR2 FQNNGV. The CDR3 totals 12 residues. V was clipped by 2 bases and J by 9 bases, with 11 bases between them. CDR3 in DNA: TGTGCCAGCAGCTTAACATCTCGCGGGCAGTACTTC. Its protein is CASSLTSRGQYF. The variable domain in full, with the rest retrieved from reference TRBV11-2 and TRBJ2-7, is EAGVAQSPRYKIIEKRQSVAFWCNPISGHATLYWYQQILGQGPKLLIQFQNNGVVDDSQLPKDRFSAERLKGVDSTLKIQPAKLEDSAVYLCASSLTSRGQYFGPGTRLTVT.

As concerns this clonotype: At one end, the junction sequence differs from germline, possibly due to a read error. The J gene is TRBJ2-2, the V gene TRBV9; 9 nucleotides align to TRBD1. The CDR3 contains 15 residues. The germline gives CDR1 SGDLS, CDR2 YYNGEE. The DNA of the CDR3 is TGTGTCAGCAGCGTAGGACAGGGGAGGACCGGGGAGCTGTTTTTT. Its translation: CVSSVGQGRTGELFF.

Notes on this clonotype: Germline is not matched at one junction end, which may reflect a read error. This chain joins TRBV7-2 and TRBJ1-5; possibly TRBD1 for D (5 bases). The CDR3 covers 14 residues. In germline, CDR1 is SGHTA, CDR2 FQGNSA. The CDR3 nucleotides are TGTGCCAGCAGCTTCGGGGGGAGCAATCAGTCCCAGCATTTT. This codes for CASSFGGSNQSQHF.

V gene TRBV20-1 combines with J gene TRBJ2-5, with TRBD2 matching over 8 bases. The length of the CDR3 is 16 residues. Trimming took 1 base from V and 2 from J; bases not matched to a gene: 9. Germline V gene data show CDR1 as DFQATT and CDR2 as SNEGSKA (reference sequence). This CDR3 is CSARGFLSGEQETQYF. The CDR3 region has the DNA TGCAGTGCTAGAGGCTTTCTTAGCGGGGAACAAGAGACCCAGTACTTC.

This chain connects TRBV20-1 to TRBJ1-1; a possible D gene is TRBD1 (5 bases). CDR1 is DFQATT and CDR2 is SNEGSKA in the germline V gene (reference sequence). Trimming left V 4 bases short and J 7 bases short, with 16 bases between. This CDR3 is built from 13 residues. Written as DNA, the CDR3 is TGCAGTGCTATTAGAAACACAAGGGGTGAAGCTTTCTTT. It codes for CSAIRNTRGEAFF.

This clonotype occurred many times. V is TRBV6-6 and J is TRBJ2-1; D gene uncertain. V dropped 4 bases and J dropped 6 bases, with 10 bases sitting between them. The CDR3 is 13 residues long. CDR1 is MNHNY and CDR2 is SVGAGI in the germline V gene (reference sequence). CDR3 protein: CASSSPNGNEQFF. Written as DNA, the CDR3 is TGTGCCAGCAGTTCCCCGAACGGCAATGAGCAGTTCTTC.

This clonotype was counted ten times or more. The chain has TRBV6-6 and TRBJ2-7; TRBD1 agrees at 9 bases. Germline V gene data show CDR1 as MNHNY and CDR2 as SVGAGI (reference sequence). The CDR3 runs 13 residues. V was clipped by 4 bases and J by 7 bases; unmatched bases: 5. The CDR3, as DNA: TGTGCCAGCAGTTCGACGGACAGGGGAGAGCAGTACTTC. This translates into CASSSTDRGEQYF.

This clonotype was found a few times. The J gene is TRBJ2-3, the V gene TRBV12-3 or TRBV12-4; D is perhaps TRBD1 (6 bases). The CDR3 sequence is 17 residues long. V was cut by 7 bases and J by 4 bases, with 24 bases left in between. Here the CDR3 reads CASTQAGETPSADTQYF. The CDR3 DNA sequence: TGTGCCAGCACCCAGGCAGGGGAGACCCCAAGTGCAGATACGCAGTATTTT.

The chain couples TRBV7-2 to TRBJ2-1; D ambiguous. The V gene lost 3 bases and the J gene lost 3 bases, with 12 bases spanning the gap. CDR1 is SGHTA and CDR2 is FQGNSA in the germline V gene. The CDR3 has 15 residues. The DNA of the CDR3 is TGTGCCAGCAGCTTGGATCTAGGTAACTACAATGAGCAGTTCTTC. Translation gives CASSLDLGNYNEQFF.

The table lists this clonotype with many counts. The V gene is TRBV5-5, the J gene TRBJ2-5, with a weak D call TRBD1 (6 bases). The CDR3 is made up of 15 amino acids. Trimming removed 4 bases from V and 3 bases from J, with 16 bases in between. Germline V gene sequence: CDR1 SGHKS, CDR2 YYEKEE (reference sequence). The CDR3 is CASSITGISKETQYF. CDR3 bases: TGTGCCAGCAGCATTACAGGGATTTCCAAAGAGACCCAGTACTTC. Full variable domain (outside the CDR3, taken from reference TRBV5-5 and TRBJ2-5): DAGVTQSPTHLIKTRGQQVTLRCSPISGHKSVSWYQQVLGQGPQFIFQYYEKEERGRGNFPDRFSARQFPNYSSELNVNALLLGDSALYLCASSITGISKETQYFGPGTRLLVL.

This clonotype occurred many times. The V and J genes are TRBV6-2 or TRBV6-3 and TRBJ2-3; D might be TRBD1 or TRBD2, each matching 5 bases. The germline V gene has CDR1 MNHEY and CDR2 SVGEGT. Trimming took 6 bases from V and 6 from J, leaving 13 bases between them. The CDR3 has 13 residues. CDR3 loop: CASSPRGGDTQYF. In DNA form, the CDR3 reads TGTGCCAGCAGCCCCCGGGGCGGCGATACGCAGTATTTT.

This clonotype has ten or more counts. CDR3 amino acids: CASSYFSGGLDQETQYF. The CDR3 DNA reads as TGTGCCAGCAGTTACTTTAGCGGGGGGCTGGACCAAGAGACCCAGTACTTC. V usage is TRBV6-2 or TRBV6-3 and J usage is TRBJ2-5; 10 bases fit TRBD2. CDR1 and CDR2 (germline): MNHEY, SVGEGT. J lost 0 bases, V lost 1 base, and 5 bases had no gene match. The CDR3 runs to 17 residues.

V is TRBV25-1 and J is TRBJ1-1; D is undetermined. This CDR3 is 14 amino acids long. Trimming took off 6 bases at V and 4 bases at J, with 15 bases between the two ends. Germline CDR1 reads MGHDK; CDR2 reads SYGVNS. In DNA, the CDR3 is TGTGCCAGCAGCCCGAGTATCCCGGGCACTGAAGCTTTCTTT. Encoded protein: CASSPSIPGTEAFF.

This clonotype came up a few times. The chain has TRBV29-1 and TRBJ1-1, with 11 positions matching TRBD1. The CDR3 runs 13 residues. V dropped 8 bases and J dropped 4; count of bases not matched to a gene: 6. Germline lookup yields CDR1 SQVTM and CDR2 ANQGSEA. Written as DNA, the CDR3 is TGCAGCTCCCCGGGGACAGGGGGCACTGAAGCTTTCTTT. Amino acid sequence: CSSPGTGGTEAFF. The entire variable domain, with the rest obtained from reference TRBV29-1 and TRBJ1-1, is as follows: SAVISQKPSRDICQRGTSLTIQCQVDSQVTMMFWYRQQPGQSLTLIATANQGSEATYESGFVIDKFPISRPNLTFSTLTVSNMSPEDSSIYLCSSPGTGGTEAFFGQGTRLTVV.